The 29 T cell receptor beta chains listed next were all sequenced from one sample in a study of prognosis after radiotherapy for stage I lung cancer. Genomic DNA was the source, and TCR beta CDR3 was amplified from it by two-round multiplex PCR. Primers specific to each TRBV and TRBJ gene drove first-round PCR. Each CDR3 protein gets one entry after TCRdb re-called the multiplex PCR reads with MiXCR. This sample carries about 15,000 distinct CDR3 sequences, around 54% of them seen once, and the ten largest clones take about 26%. The source was PBMCs, collected before or after stereotactic body radiation therapy (not recorded which). The receptors derive from a donor aged 50 or older with non-small cell lung cancer.

This clonotype appeared many times. The rearrangement links TRBV5-4 to TRBJ2-7; TRBD1 matches at 8 bases. The CDR3 has 14 amino acids. CDR1 is SGHNT and CDR2 is YYREEE in the germline V gene (reference sequence). The V gene end was trimmed by 4 bases and the J gene end by 1 base; junction bases not matched to a gene: 4. CDR3 loop: CASSPRTGSYEQYF. The CDR3 DNA sequence: TGTGCCAGCAGCCCGAGGACAGGGTCCTACGAGCAGTACTTC.

In this sample, this clonotype is medium-sized. This sequence joins TRBV12-3 or TRBV12-4 and TRBJ2-7; D is ambiguous. V gave up 3 bases and J gave up 0 bases, with 6 bases separating them. The CDR3 extends over 13 amino acids. CDR3 in amino acids: CASSFSSSYEQYF. CDR3 sequence (DNA): TGTGCCAGCAGTTTTTCGAGCTCCTACGAGCAGTACTTC.

This clonotype was recorded at least ten times. The chain is built from TRBV6-2 or TRBV6-3 and TRBJ2-7; D ambiguous. The V end was cut by 0 bases, the J end by 12 bases, with 12 bases between. CDR1 is MNHEY, CDR2 SVGEGT, per germline. CDR3 length: 12 amino acids. The CDR3 sequence is CASSYSKVDVYF. The CDR3 region has the DNA TGTGCCAGCAGTTACTCGAAGGTGGACGTGTACTTC.

As regards this clonotype: This likely reflects a read error, since a far larger clone is one base away. The chain links TRBV28 to TRBJ2-1; D is possibly TRBD1 or TRBD2 (5 bases each). Germline CDR1 MDHEN, CDR2 SYDVKM. This CDR3 contains 14 residues. This chain's CDR3 is CSSLGRMGGNEQFF. In DNA, the CDR3 is TGTTCCAGCTTGGGACGGATGGGTGGCAATGAGCAGTTCTTC. Variable domain in full (rest from reference TRBV28 and TRBJ2-1): DVKVTQSSRYLVKRTGEKVFLECVQDMDHENMFWYRQDPGLGLRLIYFSYDVKMKEKGDIPEGYSVSREKKERFSLILESASTNQTSMYLCSSLGRMGGNEQFFGPGTRLTVL.

This clonotype was observed a few times. It differs at one base from a far larger clone, so likely a read error. The chain recombines TRBV6-2 or TRBV6-3 with TRBJ2-2; D is uncertain. The CDR3 is made up of 16 amino acids. CDR1 MNHEY and CDR2 SVGEGT come from the germline V gene. V dropped 6 bases and J dropped 5 bases, with 19 bases sitting between them. CDR3 amino acids: CASSFSTWVGTGELFF. The CDR3 DNA follows: TGTGCCAGCAGCTTCAGTACCTGGGTAGGGACCGGGGAGCTGTTTTTT.

This clonotype was observed many times. This chain uses TRBV19 with TRBJ2-5, with 8 bases aligning to TRBD1. This CDR3 is built from 15 residues. CDR1 is LNHDA, CDR2 SQIVND, per germline (reference sequence). Trimming cost V 2 bases and J 2 bases; bases outside gene matches: 4. CDR3 amino acids: CASSIITGGQETQYF. The CDR3, as DNA: TGTGCCAGTAGTATAATCACAGGGGGGCAAGAGACCCAGTACTTC.

The CDR3: CASSYGGGVGNTIYF. CDR3 DNA: TGTGCCAGCAGTTACGGCGGGGGAGTGGGAAACACCATATATTTT. The genes are TRBV6-5 and TRBJ1-3; possibly TRBD1 for D (5 bases). Deletions cut 2 bases from V and 4 bases from J, with 12 bases between. This CDR3 is 15 amino acids long. Germline CDR1 is MNHEY and CDR2 is SVGAGI.

This clonotype appeared a single time. At one end, the junction sequence differs from germline, possibly due to a read error. The chain combines TRBV6-1 with TRBJ2-6; the match to TRBD1 covers 7 bases. The V gene's germline CDR1 is MNHNS and CDR2 SASEGT. The CDR3 contains 18 residues. For the CDR3, the DNA is TGTGCCAGCAGTGAATATATGGCAGGGGGTGGTGGGTCCAACGTCCTGACTTTC. Its translation is CASSEYMAGGGGSNVLTF.

With respect to this clonotype: This may stem from a read error, because a much larger clone lies one nucleotide away. The chain combines TRBV5-6 with TRBJ1-1; maybe TRBD1 (5 bases). The germline V gene encodes CDR1 SGHDT and CDR2 YYEEEE. The CDR3 runs to 15 residues. Trimming took off 4 bases at V and 1 base at J, with 14 bases between the two ends. The DNA for the CDR3 is TGTGCCAGCAGCCGGACATGGGATTGGAACACTGAAGCTTTCTTT. Translated, it gives CASSRTWDWNTEAFF.

In regard to this clonotype: A far larger clone is only one base removed, so a read error is likely. V is TRBV6-4 and J is TRBJ2-1; tentative D call: TRBD2 (5 bases). The CDR3 is 15 residues long. Trimming left V 5 bases short and J 5 bases short, with 16 bases between. Germline V lookup: CDR1 MRHNA, CDR2 SNTAGT. CDR3 in DNA: TGTGCCAGCAGTTACAGCCGGGGAACGGACAATGAGCAGTTCTTC. Protein product: CASSYSRGTDNEQFF.

This clonotype was detected many times. V usage is TRBV20-1 and J usage is TRBJ1-5; no firm D call. The CDR3 totals 12 residues. The V and J ends lost 6 bases and 4 bases respectively, with 10 bases between them. Germline V gene sequence: CDR1 DFQATT, CDR2 SNEGSKA (reference sequence). The CDR3 loop is CSAPKNNQPQHF. The DNA for the CDR3 is TGCAGTGCCCCGAAGAATAATCAGCCCCAGCATTTT.

The chain recombines TRBV7-6 with TRBJ2-7, with 7 bases that match TRBD2. The CDR3 runs 17 residues. Trimming took 2 bases from V and 7 from J; bases not matched to a gene: 17. The germline gives CDR1 SGHVS, CDR2 FNYEAQ. CDR3 DNA sequence: TGTGCCAGCAGCTTAAGATCATGGGGGAGGGCCGATAATGAGCAGTACTTC. Its protein is CASSLRSWGRADNEQYF.

Note on this clonotype: This likely traces to a read error, being one base from a far larger clone. The rearrangement joins TRBV7-9 to TRBJ2-1, with D possibly called TRBD1 or TRBD2 (5 bases each). Germline-derived CDR1 and CDR2 are SEHNR and FQNEAQ (reference sequence). The CDR3 has 12 residues. CDR3 nucleotide sequence: TGTGCCATCAGCTTAGCGCAGGGTGAGCAGTTCTTC. It encodes CAISLAQGEQFF.

This clonotype was detected only a few times. At one of its ends the junction is not consistent with the germline gene, which may arise from a read error. The V gene is TRBV7-2, the J gene TRBJ2-7; 10 nucleotides match TRBD1. CDR3 length: 14 residues. The V gene's germline CDR1 is SGHTA and CDR2 FQGNSA. The CDR3 nucleotides are TGTGCCAACAGCCTTGGACAGGGGGGGGGGGAGCAGTACTTC. The encoded protein is CANSLGQGGGEQYF.

The chain recombines TRBV12-3 or TRBV12-4 with TRBJ2-1, with 8 bases fitting TRBD1. J gave up 8 bases and V 7 bases, and 16 bases lay outside the gene matches. CDR3 size: 16 residues. Written as DNA, the CDR3 is TGTGCCAGCATCCACCCCTACGTGACAGGGGACGATGAGCAGTTCTTC. Translated, it gives CASIHPYVTGDDEQFF.

This clonotype was detected ten times or more. The chain recombines TRBV20-1 with TRBJ1-1, with D perhaps TRBD1 (6 bases). CDR3 length: 13 amino acids. Per germline, CDR1 DFQATT and CDR2 SNEGSKA (reference sequence). The germline V and J ends were trimmed by 2 bases and 0 bases, with 7 bases remaining between them. CDR3 protein: CSARQGMNTEAFF. CDR3 bases: TGCAGTGCTAGACAGGGGATGAACACTGAAGCTTTCTTT.

V usage is TRBV15 and J usage is TRBJ2-1; 7 bases agree with TRBD2. The CDR3 runs 16 residues. Germline V gene lookup returns CDR1 LNHNV and CDR2 YYDKDF (reference sequence). V was pared by 0 bases and J by 6 bases, with 8 bases of the junction left unmatched. CDR3 loop: CATSRELATSGNEQFF. The CDR3 bases are TGTGCCACCAGCAGAGAACTAGCGACAAGCGGCAATGAGCAGTTCTTC.

The gene calls are TRBV29-1 and TRBJ1-2; D is ambiguous. The CDR3 runs 13 residues. CDR1 is SQVTM and CDR2 is ANQGSEA in the germline V gene. This chain's CDR3 is CIVGRGLDYGYTF. In DNA form, the CDR3 reads TGCATCGTCGGACGAGGGTTGGACTATGGCTACACCTTC.

The chain uses TRBV6-1 and TRBJ2-3, with a weak D call TRBD2 (5 bases). CDR1 is MNHNS and CDR2 is SASEGT in the germline V gene. CDR3 length: 15 residues. V gave up 2 bases and J gave up 1 base, with 10 bases separating them. The CDR3 DNA reads as TGTGCCAGCAGTGAATCAGTGGGAGGCACAGATACGCAGTATTTT. Residues: CASSESVGGTDTQYF.

This clonotype was counted ten times or more. As DNA, the CDR3 is TGTGCCAGCAGGGATCTGGCTAGCGGTAGAAACATTCAGTACTTC. Its protein is CASRDLASGRNIQYF. The chain links TRBV6-1 to TRBJ2-4; 7 bases agree with TRBD2. Germline loops: CDR1 MNHNS, CDR2 SASEGT. The J segment lost 6 bases and the V segment lost 6 bases, leaving 11 bases of the junction unmatched. This CDR3 spans 15 amino acids.

The gene calls are TRBV28 and TRBJ1-2; 10 bases align to TRBD1. After removal of 6 bases from V and 8 bases from J, the junction contained 15 bases not matched to a gene. The V gene's germline CDR1 is MDHEN and CDR2 SYDVKM. The CDR3 is 16 residues long. The CDR3 nucleotides read TGTGCCAGCAGACGAACGGGACAGGGGCTTCGTAGCGGCTACACCTTC. This gives the protein CASRRTGQGLRSGYTF.

V gene TRBV7-9 combines with J gene TRBJ2-1; perhaps TRBD2 as D (5 bases). The V gene's germline CDR1 is SEHNR and CDR2 FQNEAQ (reference sequence). CDR3 length equals 17 residues. The V end lost 4 bases, the J end lost 7 bases, and 23 bases lay between the germline ends. The CDR3 nucleotides read TGTGCCAGCAGCTCGCCCCTAGCTGGCCTGGGTCGGAATGAGCAGTTCTTC. Its protein product is CASSSPLAGLGRNEQFF.

The V gene is TRBV12-3 or TRBV12-4, the J gene TRBJ2-7, with 7 nucleotides matching TRBD1. V lost 4 bases to trimming and J lost 13 bases; unmatched junction nucleotides: 13. The CDR3 extends over 13 amino acids. CDR3 sequence reads: CASSSRQGWNHYF. The DNA of the CDR3 is TGTGCCAGCAGTTCTCGACAGGGATGGAATCACTACTTC.

V and J are TRBV7-2 and TRBJ2-2, with D tentatively TRBD1 (6 bases). The CDR3 sequence is 13 residues long. The V gene lost 2 bases and the J gene lost 7 bases, with 8 bases spanning the gap. Germline V gives CDR1 SGHTA, CDR2 FQGNSA. As DNA, the CDR3 is TGTGCCAGCAGCTTAATAGGGGGCGGGGAGCTGTTTTTT. It codes for CASSLIGGGELFF. The full variable domain, with the rest looked up from reference TRBV7-2 and TRBJ2-2, is GAGVSQSPSNKVTEKGKDVELRCDPISGHTALYWYRQSLGQGLEFLIYFQGNSAPDKSGLPSDRFSAERTGGSVSTLTIQRTQQEDSAVYLCASSLIGGGELFFGEGSRLTVL.

With respect to this clonotype: An end of the junction does not agree with germline; a read error may underlie this. In DNA, the CDR3 is TGCAGTGCTAGGGACAGTCGAGCCCCCAAAGAGACCAAGTACTTC. It encodes CSARDSRAPKETKYF. The chain employs TRBV20-1 and TRBJ2-5; possibly TRBD1 for D (6 bases). This CDR3 has 15 amino acids. Germline V CDR1 and CDR2: DFQATT, SNEGSKA (reference sequence).

This clonotype is a singleton in its sample. This is likely an artifact of a read error, given a far larger clone one base away. The V call is TRBV6-2 or TRBV6-3, the J call TRBJ1-1; the D is unclear. Germline V lookup: CDR1 MNHEY, CDR2 SVGEGT. Trimming removed 10 bases from V and 6 bases from J, with 18 bases in between. The CDR3 is made up of 13 amino acids. The DNA of the CDR3 is TGTGCCACCAAACAACAGTGGCGCTCTGAAGCTTTCTTT. Translation: CATKQQWRSEAFF.

This chain links TRBV11-2 with TRBJ2-7, with 7 bases that match TRBD1. The CDR3 totals 13 residues. Germline assignment: CDR1 SGHAT and CDR2 FQNNGV. V lost 5 bases and J lost 6; bases outside the gene matches: 7. The CDR3 loop reads CASSPQGTAEQYF. The CDR3 region has the DNA TGTGCCAGCAGCCCCCAAGGGACAGCCGAGCAGTACTTC.

About this clonotype itself: The junction departs from the called germline gene at one end, perhaps through a read error. The rearrangement uses TRBV27 and TRBJ2-7; 8 bases fit TRBD2. There are 15 residues in the CDR3. Germline assignment: CDR1 MNHEY and CDR2 SMNVEV (reference sequence). The CDR3 sequence is CASILLGLGLSEQYF. The CDR3 nucleotides are TGTGCCAGCATTTTACTGGGACTAGGGTTGTCCGAGCAGTACTTC.

This clonotype was seen a few times. This may come from a read error, since a much larger clone is one base off. The J gene is TRBJ1-1, the V gene TRBV6-1; D might be TRBD1 (5 bases). The CDR3 consists of 14 residues. V was clipped by 10 bases and J by 12 bases, with 27 bases between them. CDR1 MNHNS and CDR2 SASEGT come from the germline V gene. CDR3 nucleotide sequence: TGTGCCACCCAGAGGCCTCGACAGTTACTTTCAACTTTCTTT. It encodes CATQRPRQLLSTFF.